This T cell receptor beta chain was found in a study of blood T cell repertoires in COVID-19. For the study at large: Sites across the United States, Italy and Spain contributed samples from acute and convalescent COVID-19. Sample material is recorded as cDNA or gDNA derived from T cells, B-cell-depleted T cells, or PBMCs.

In the original analysis: Nucleated cell number was recorded as an estimate derived from reference gene primer amplification. Data came from immunoSEQ multiplex PCR; TCRdb stores just in-frame clones and leaves some out. V, J and clone size derive from that table, while D and trimming were established from the DNA sequence. This sample has about 210,000 clones, with approximately 91% found just once. Germline V CDR1 and CDR2: ENHRY, SYGVKD. CDR3 length: 15 amino acids. With 3 bases clipped from V and 3 bases from J, the junction kept 5 bases outside the gene matches. The chain combines TRBV10-3 with TRBJ2-7; 10 nucleotides align to TRBD1. The sequence was collected from a man aged 35-49 years with acute or convalescent COVID-19. The sequenced material came from peripheral blood. CDR3 sequence reads: CAISDRDRGHYEQYF. CDR3 in DNA: TGTGCCATCAGTGATAGGGACAGGGGACACTACGAGCAGTACTTC.